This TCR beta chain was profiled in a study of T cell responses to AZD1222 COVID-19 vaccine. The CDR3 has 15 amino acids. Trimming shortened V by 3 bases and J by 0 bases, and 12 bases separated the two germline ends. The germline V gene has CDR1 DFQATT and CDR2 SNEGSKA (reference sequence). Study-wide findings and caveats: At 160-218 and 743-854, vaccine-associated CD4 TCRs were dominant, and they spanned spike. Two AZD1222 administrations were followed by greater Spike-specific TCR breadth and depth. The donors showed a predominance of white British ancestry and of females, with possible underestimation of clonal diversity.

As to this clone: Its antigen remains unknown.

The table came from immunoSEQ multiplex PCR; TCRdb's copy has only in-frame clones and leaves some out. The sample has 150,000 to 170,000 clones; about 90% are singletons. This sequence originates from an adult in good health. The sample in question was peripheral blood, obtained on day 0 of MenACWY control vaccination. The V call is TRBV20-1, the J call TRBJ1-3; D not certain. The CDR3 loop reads CSASLLRLSGNTIYF. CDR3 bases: TGCAGTGCTAGTCTCCTCCGTCTCTCTGGAAACACCATATATTTT.